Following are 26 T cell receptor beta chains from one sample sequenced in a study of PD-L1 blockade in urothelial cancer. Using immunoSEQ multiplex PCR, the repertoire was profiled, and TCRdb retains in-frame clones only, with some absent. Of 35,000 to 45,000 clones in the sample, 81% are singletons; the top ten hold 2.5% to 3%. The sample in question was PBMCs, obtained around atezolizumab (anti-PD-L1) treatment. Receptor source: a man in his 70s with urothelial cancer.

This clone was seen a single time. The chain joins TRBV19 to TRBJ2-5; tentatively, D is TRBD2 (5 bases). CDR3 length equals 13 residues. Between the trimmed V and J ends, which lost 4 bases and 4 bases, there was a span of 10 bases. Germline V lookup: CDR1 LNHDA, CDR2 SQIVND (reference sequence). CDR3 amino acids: CASSKYGGETQYF. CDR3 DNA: TGTGCCAGTAGTAAGTATGGAGGAGAGACCCAGTACTTC.

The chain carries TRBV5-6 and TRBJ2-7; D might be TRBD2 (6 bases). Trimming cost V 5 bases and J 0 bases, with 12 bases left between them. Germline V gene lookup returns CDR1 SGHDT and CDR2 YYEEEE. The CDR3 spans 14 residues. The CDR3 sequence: CASRRDLSSYEQYF. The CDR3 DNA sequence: TGTGCCAGCAGACGGGACTTGAGCTCCTACGAGCAGTACTTC.

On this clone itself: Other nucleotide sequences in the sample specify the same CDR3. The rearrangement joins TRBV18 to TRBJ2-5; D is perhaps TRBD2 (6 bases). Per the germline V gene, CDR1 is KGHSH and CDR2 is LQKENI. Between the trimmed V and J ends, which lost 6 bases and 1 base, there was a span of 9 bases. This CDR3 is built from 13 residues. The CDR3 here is CASSRDFQETQYF. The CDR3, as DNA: TGTGCCAGCTCTAGGGACTTCCAAGAGACCCAGTACTTC.

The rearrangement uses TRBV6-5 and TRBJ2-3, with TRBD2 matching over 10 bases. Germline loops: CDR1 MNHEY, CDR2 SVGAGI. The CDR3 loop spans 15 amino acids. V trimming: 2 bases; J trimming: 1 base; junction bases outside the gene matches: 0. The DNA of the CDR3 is TGTGCCAGCAGTTACCTAGCGGGAGGCACAGATACGCAGTATTTT. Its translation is CASSYLAGGTDTQYF.

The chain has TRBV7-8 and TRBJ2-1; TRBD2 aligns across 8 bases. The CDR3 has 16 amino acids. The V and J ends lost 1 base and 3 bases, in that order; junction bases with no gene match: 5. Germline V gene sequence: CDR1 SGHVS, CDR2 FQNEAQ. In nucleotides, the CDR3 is TGTGCCAGCAGCTTAGGCACTAGCGGAGACTACAATGAGCAGTTCTTC. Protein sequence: CASSLGTSGDYNEQFF.

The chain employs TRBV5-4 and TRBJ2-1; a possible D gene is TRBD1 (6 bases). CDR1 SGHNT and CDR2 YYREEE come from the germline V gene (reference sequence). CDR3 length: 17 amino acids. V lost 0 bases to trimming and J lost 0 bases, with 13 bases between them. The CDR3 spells CASSLGWGQSSYNEQFF. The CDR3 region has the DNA TGTGCCAGCAGCTTGGGATGGGGACAAAGCTCCTACAATGAGCAGTTCTTC.

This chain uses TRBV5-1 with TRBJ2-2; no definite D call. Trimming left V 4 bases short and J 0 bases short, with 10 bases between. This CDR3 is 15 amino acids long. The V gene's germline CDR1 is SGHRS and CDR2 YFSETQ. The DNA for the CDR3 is TGCGCCAGCAGCCTTAGCCTGTCGAACACCGGGGAGCTGTTTTTT. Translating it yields CASSLSLSNTGELFF.

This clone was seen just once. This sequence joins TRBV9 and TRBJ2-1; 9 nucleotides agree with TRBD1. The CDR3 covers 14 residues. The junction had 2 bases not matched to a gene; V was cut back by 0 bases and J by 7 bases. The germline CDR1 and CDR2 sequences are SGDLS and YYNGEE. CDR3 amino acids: CASSVGTGVNEQFF. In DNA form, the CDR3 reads TGTGCCAGCAGCGTAGGGACAGGGGTTAATGAGCAGTTCTTC.

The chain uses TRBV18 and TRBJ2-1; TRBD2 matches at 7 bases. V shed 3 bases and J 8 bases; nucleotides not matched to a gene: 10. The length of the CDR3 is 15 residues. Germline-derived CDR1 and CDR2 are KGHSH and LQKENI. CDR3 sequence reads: CASSPGGRGGDEQFF. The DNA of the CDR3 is TGTGCCAGCTCACCGGGCGGGAGAGGTGGAGATGAGCAGTTCTTC.

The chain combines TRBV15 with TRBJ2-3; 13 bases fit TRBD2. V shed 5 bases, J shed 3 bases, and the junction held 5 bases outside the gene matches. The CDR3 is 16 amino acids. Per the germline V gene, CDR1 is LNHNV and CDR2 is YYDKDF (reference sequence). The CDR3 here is CATSGGLAGATDTQYF. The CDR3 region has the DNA TGTGCCACCAGCGGAGGACTAGCGGGAGCGACAGATACGCAGTATTTT.

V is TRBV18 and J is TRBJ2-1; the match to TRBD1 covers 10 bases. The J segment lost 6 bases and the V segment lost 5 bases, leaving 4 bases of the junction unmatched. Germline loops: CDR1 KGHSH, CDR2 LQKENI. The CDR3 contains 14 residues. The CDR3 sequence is CASSRDRGVNEQFF. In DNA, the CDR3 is TGTGCCAGCTCAAGGGACAGGGGAGTCAATGAGCAGTTCTTC.

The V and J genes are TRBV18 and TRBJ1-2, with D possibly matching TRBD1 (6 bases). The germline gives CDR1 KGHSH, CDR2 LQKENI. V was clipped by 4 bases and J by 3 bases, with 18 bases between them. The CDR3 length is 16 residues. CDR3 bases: TGTGCCAGCTCACTTCAATCAGGGGCTCCGGACTATGGCTACACCTTC. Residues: CASSLQSGAPDYGYTF.

For the CDR3, the DNA is TGTGCCAGCAGTTTTGCGGGGGGAAGCACAGATACGCAGTATTTT. It codes for CASSFAGGSTDTQYF. The chain joins TRBV27 to TRBJ2-3, with 8 bases aligning to TRBD2. The CDR3 sequence is 15 residues long. J gave up 0 bases and V 3 bases, and 2 bases lay outside the gene matches. Germline CDR1 reads MNHEY; CDR2 reads SMNVEV (reference sequence).

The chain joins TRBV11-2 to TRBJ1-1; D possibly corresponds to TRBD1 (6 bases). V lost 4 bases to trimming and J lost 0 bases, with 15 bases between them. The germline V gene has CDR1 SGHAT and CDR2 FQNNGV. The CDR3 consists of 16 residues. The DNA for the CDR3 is TGTGCCAGCAGCTGGAGGACAGCCGGACTGAACACTGAAGCTTTCTTT. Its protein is CASSWRTAGLNTEAFF.

The CDR3 region is CASSEYVDTQYF. CDR3 bases: TGTGCCAGCAGTGAATATGTAGATACGCAGTATTTT. This chain joins TRBV6-1 and TRBJ2-3; D is unclear. The CDR3 has 12 amino acids. The germline V gene has CDR1 MNHNS and CDR2 SASEGT. Trimming removed 2 bases at V and 5 bases at J, with 5 bases between.

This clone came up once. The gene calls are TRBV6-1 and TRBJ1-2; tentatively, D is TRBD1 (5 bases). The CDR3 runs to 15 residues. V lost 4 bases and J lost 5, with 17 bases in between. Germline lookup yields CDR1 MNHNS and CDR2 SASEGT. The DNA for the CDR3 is TGTGCCAGCAGTGGCCGACAGAACAAAGGATATGGCTACACCTTC. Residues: CASSGRQNKGYGYTF.

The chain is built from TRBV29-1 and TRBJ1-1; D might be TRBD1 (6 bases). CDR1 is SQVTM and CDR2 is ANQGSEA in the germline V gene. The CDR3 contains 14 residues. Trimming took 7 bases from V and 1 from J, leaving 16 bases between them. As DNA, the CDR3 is TGCAGCGGCTCGCTGGGGGGGGCGAACACTGAAGCTTTCTTT. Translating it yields CSGSLGGANTEAFF.

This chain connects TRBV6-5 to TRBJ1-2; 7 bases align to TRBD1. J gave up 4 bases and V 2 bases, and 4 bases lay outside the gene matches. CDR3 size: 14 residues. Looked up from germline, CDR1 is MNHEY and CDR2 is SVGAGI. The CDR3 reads CASSYAGTVYGYTF. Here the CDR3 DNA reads TGTGCCAGCAGTTACGCCGGGACAGTCTATGGCTACACCTTC.

CDR3 nucleotide sequence: TGTGCCAGTAGTATAGGGGCAGGCGGGGCCCAGTACTTC. It specifies CASSIGAGGAQYF. The V call is TRBV19, the J call TRBJ2-5; the D gene is possibly TRBD2 (6 bases). Trimming left V 1 base short and J 9 bases short, with 12 bases between. Germline values: CDR1 LNHDA, CDR2 SQIVND (reference sequence). CDR3 size: 13 residues.

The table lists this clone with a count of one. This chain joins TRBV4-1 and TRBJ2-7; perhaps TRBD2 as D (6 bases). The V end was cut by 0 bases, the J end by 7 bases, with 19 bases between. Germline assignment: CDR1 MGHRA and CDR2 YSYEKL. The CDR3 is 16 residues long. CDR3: CASSQDLAGPPREQYF. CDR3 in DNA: TGCGCCAGCAGCCAAGATCTGGCGGGACCCCCGCGGGAGCAGTACTTC.

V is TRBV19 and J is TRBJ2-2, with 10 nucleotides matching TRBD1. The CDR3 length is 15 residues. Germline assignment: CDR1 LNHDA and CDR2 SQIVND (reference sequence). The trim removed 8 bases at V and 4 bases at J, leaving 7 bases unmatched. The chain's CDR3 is CASLPGTGVTGELFF. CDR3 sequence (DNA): TGTGCCAGTCTTCCCGGGACAGGGGTCACCGGGGAGCTGTTTTTT. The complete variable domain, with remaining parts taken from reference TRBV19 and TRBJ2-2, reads DGGITQSPKYLFRKEGQNVTLSCEQNLNHDAMYWYRQDPGQGLRLIYYSQIVNDFQKGDIAEGYSVSREKKESFPLTVTSAQKNPTAFYLCASLPGTGVTGELFFGEGSRLTVL.

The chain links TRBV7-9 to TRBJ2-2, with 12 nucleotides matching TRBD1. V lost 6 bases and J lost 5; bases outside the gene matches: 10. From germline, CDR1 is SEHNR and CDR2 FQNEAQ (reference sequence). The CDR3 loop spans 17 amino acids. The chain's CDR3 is CASRPSGTGGGTGELFF. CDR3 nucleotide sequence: TGTGCCAGCAGGCCCTCCGGGACAGGGGGCGGTACCGGGGAGCTGTTTTTT. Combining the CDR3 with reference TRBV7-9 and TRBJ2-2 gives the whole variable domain DTGVSQNPRHKITKRGQNVTFRCDPISEHNRLYWYRQTLGQGPEFLTYFQNEAQLEKSRLLSDRFSAERPKGSFSTLEIQRTEQGDSAMYLCASRPSGTGGGTGELFFGEGSRLTVL.

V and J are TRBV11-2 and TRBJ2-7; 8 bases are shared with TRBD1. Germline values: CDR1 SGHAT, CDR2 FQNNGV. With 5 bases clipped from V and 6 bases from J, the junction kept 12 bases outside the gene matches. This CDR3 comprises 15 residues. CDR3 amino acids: CASSPSGTGRGEQYF. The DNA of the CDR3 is TGTGCCAGCAGCCCATCCGGGACAGGTCGCGGCGAGCAGTACTTC.

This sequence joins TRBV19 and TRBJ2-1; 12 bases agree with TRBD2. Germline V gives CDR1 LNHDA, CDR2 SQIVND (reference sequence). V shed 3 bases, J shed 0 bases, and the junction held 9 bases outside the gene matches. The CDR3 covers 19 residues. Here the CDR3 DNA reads TGTGCCAGTAGTATCATACCAGGACTAGCGGGAATCTCCTACAATGAGCAGTTCTTC. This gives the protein CASSIIPGLAGISYNEQFF.

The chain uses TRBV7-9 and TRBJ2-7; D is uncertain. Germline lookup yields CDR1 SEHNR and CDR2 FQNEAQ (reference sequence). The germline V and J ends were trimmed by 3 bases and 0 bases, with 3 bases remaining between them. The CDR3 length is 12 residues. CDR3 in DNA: TGTGCCAGCAGCTTGAGCTCCTACGAGCAGTACTTC. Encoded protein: CASSLSSYEQYF.

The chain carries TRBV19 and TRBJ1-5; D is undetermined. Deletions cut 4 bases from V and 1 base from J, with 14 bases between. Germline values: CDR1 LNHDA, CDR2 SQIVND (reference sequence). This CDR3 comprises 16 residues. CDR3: CASSKERRWSNQPQHF. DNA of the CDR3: TGTGCCAGTAGTAAGGAGCGTCGGTGGAGCAATCAGCCCCAGCATTTT.